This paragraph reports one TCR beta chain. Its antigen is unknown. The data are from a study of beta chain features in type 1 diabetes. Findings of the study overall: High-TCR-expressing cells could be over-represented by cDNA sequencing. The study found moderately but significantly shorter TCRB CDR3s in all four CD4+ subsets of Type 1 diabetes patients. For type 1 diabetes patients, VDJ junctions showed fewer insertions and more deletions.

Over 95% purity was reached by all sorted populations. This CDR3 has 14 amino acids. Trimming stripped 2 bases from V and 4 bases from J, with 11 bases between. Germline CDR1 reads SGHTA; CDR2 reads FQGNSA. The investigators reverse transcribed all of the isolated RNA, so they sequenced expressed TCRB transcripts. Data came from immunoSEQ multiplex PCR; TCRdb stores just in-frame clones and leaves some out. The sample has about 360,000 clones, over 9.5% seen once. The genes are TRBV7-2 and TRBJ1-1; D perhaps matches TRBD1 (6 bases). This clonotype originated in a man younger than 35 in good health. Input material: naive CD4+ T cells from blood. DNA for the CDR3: TGTGCCAGCAGCTTAATCGGACAGATCACTGAAGCTTTCTTT. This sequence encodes CASSLIGQITEAFF.